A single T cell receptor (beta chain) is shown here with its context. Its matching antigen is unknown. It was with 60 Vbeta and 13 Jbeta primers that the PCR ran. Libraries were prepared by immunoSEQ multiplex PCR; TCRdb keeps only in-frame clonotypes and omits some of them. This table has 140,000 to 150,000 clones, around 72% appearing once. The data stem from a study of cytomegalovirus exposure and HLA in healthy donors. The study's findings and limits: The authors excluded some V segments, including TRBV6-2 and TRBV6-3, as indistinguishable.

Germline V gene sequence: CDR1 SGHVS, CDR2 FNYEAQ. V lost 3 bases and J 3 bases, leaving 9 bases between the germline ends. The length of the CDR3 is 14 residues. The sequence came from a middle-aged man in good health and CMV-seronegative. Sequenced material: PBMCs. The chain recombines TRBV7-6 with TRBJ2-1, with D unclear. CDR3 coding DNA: TGTGCCAGCAGCTTTCGTGGGCTCTACAATGAGCAGTTCTTC. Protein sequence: CASSFRGLYNEQFF.